The present T cell receptor (beta chain) was sequenced within a study of T cell changes during pregnancy in multiple sclerosis. Using immunoSEQ multiplex PCR, the repertoire was profiled, and TCRdb retains in-frame clones only, with some absent. The sample carries approximately 120,000 clones, 95% to 98% recorded once. The CDR3 length is 13 residues. CDR1 and CDR2 (germline): MNHNS, SASEGT. Trimming removed 2 bases from V and 5 bases from J, with 9 bases in between. In the case of this clone: The same CDR3 also results from other DNA sequences found in this sample.

The TCR was taken from a female donor with multiple sclerosis, enrolled in a pregnancy study. Sequences were derived from peripheral blood, sampled after pregnancy. The chain links TRBV6-1 to TRBJ1-2; possible D gene TRBD1, 6 bases. The CDR3 loop reads CASSEQGSYGYTF. The DNA of the CDR3 is TGTGCCAGCAGTGAACAGGGGAGTTATGGCTACACCTTC.